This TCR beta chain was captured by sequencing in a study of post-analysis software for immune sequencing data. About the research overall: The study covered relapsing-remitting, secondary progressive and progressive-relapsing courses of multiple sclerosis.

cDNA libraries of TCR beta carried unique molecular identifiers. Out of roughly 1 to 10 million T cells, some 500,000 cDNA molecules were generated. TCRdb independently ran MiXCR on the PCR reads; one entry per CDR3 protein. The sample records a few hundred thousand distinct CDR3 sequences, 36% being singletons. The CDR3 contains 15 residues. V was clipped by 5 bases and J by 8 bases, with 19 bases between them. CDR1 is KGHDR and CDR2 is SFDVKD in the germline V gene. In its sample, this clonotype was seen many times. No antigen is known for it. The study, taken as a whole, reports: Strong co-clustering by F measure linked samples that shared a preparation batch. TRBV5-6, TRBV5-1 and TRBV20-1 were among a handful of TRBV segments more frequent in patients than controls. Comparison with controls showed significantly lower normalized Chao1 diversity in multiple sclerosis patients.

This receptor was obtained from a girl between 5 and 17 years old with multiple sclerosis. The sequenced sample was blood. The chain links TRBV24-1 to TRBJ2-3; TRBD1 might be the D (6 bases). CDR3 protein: CATSARGWQETTQYF. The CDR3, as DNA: TGTGCCACCAGTGCTAGGGGGTGGCAGGAGACTACGCAGTATTTT.